This is a list of T cell receptor beta chains from one sample in a study of control samples from healthy donors and cancer patients. The protocol was immunoSEQ multiplex PCR, while the TCRdb copy is restricted to in-frame clones and leaves out a portion. The sample contains roughly 95,000 clones, roughly 92% of which appear only once. The sample comprised blood. The receptors originated from a human donor in good health. The donor label of this sample is uncertain. Both conserved end residues are part of each CDR3. D genes are given only for firm matches. Only part of the rows carry a size: once, few, many, or a class if the clone is expanded.

V gene	J gene	clone size	D gene	CDR3 protein	CDR3 DNA
TRBV6-5	TRBJ1-1	-	-	CASSFARGNTEAFF	TGTGCCAGCAGTTTTGCTCGCGGGAACACTGAAGCTTTCTTT
TRBV4-1	TRBJ1-2	-	-	CASSQDRTSSYTF	TGCGCCAGCAGCCAAGATAGGACGAGTAGCTACACCTTC
TRBV5-4	TRBJ2-7	-	-	CASSFEGGGLSYEQYF	TGTGCCAGCAGCTTTGAGGGGGGAGGCCTCTCCTACGAGCAGTACTTC
TRBV10-3	TRBJ1-5	-	-	CAISAQQDGSNQPQHF	TGTGCCATCAGTGCTCAACAGGACGGTAGCAATCAGCCCCAGCATTTT
TRBV5-5	TRBJ2-2	-	TRBD2	CASSLRLGGDGELFF	TGTGCCAGCAGCTTACGACTGGGGGGGGACGGGGAGCTGTTTTTT
TRBV6-1	TRBJ1-4	-	-	CASSEWGAREKLFF	TGTGCCAGCAGTGAATGGGGGGCGCGTGAAAAACTGTTTTTT
TRBV7-8	TRBJ1-2	-	TRBD1	CASSLRTGANYGYTF	TGTGCCAGCAGCCTGAGAACAGGGGCAAACTATGGCTACACCTTC
TRBV27	TRBJ1-2	-	-	CASSPAGTNYGYTF	TGTGCCAGCAGTCCGGCAGGGACTAACTATGGCTACACCTTC
TRBV5-1	TRBJ1-2	-	-	CASSLAGDYGYTF	TGCGCCAGCAGCTTGGCAGGGGACTATGGCTACACCTTC
TRBV6-5	TRBJ1-1	-	-	CASSYGGLRTEAFF	TGTGCCAGCAGTTACGGGGGGCTGAGGACTGAAGCTTTCTTT
TRBV30	TRBJ1-6	-	-	CAWETANSYNSPLHF	TGTGCCTGGGAAACAGCCAACTCCTATAATTCACCCCTCCACTTT
TRBV18	TRBJ2-5	-	-	CASSSKREETQYF	TGTGCCAGCTCATCCAAAAGGGAAGAGACCCAGTACTTC
TRBV12-3/TRBV12-4	TRBJ1-1	-	-	CASSLVAYTEAFF	TGTGCCAGCAGTTTGGTGGCTTACACTGAAGCTTTCTTT
TRBV19	TRBJ1-5	-	-	CASSLQGQPQHF	TGTGCCAGTAGTTTACAGGGTCAGCCCCAGCATTTT
TRBV6-5	TRBJ1-4	-	-	CASIPAGNEKLFF	TGTGCCAGTATCCCAGCGGGGAATGAAAAACTGTTTTTT
TRBV9	TRBJ2-5	-	TRBD2	CASSVTLAGQETQYF	TGTGCCAGCAGCGTAACGTTAGCGGGCCAAGAGACCCAGTACTTC
TRBV11-3	TRBJ1-2	-	-	CASSAGDGYTF	TGTGCCAGCAGCGCGGGAGATGGCTACACCTTC
TRBV4-2	TRBJ1-1	few	-	CASSQVHTEAFF	TGTGCCAGCAGCCAAGTCCACACTGAAGCTTTCTTT
TRBV7-2	TRBJ1-6	-	-	CASRTTQSYNSPLHF	TGTGCCAGCAGAACGACACAGTCCTATAATTCACCCCTCCACTTT
TRBV9	TRBJ1-4	-	TRBD1	CASSPNRDRAGKLFF	TGTGCCAGCAGCCCGAACCGGGACAGGGCGGGAAAACTGTTTTTT
TRBV18	TRBJ1-5	-	-	CASSPDYSNQPQHF	TGTGCCAGCTCACCAGATTATAGCAATCAGCCCCAGCATTTT
TRBV9	TRBJ2-3	-	-	CASSVDVGLPDTQYF	TGTGCCAGCAGCGTAGATGTTGGTTTACCCGATACGCAGTATTTT
TRBV11-2	TRBJ2-1	-	-	CASSFNSLSSYNEQFF	TGTGCCAGCAGCTTTAACAGTTTAAGCTCCTACAATGAGCAGTTCTTC
TRBV15	TRBJ2-3	-	-	CATSRDGLNHTDTQYF	TGTGCCACCAGCAGAGATGGGCTAAATCACACAGATACGCAGTATTTT
TRBV18	TRBJ2-7	few	-	CASSPAGSNEQYF	TGTGCCAGCTCACCAGCGGGTTCGAACGAGCAGTACTTC
TRBV4-1	TRBJ2-3	-	TRBD1	CASSRGTGGADTQYF	TGCGCCAGCAGCCGCGGGACAGGGGGCGCAGATACGCAGTATTTT
TRBV9	TRBJ2-3	once	-	CASSLGARETDTQYF	TGTGCCAGCAGTTTAGGGGCCAGGGAAACAGATACGCAGTATTTT
TRBV28	TRBJ2-6	-	-	CATGGGGTGANVLTF	TGTGCCACCGGAGGGGGAGGAACTGGGGCCAACGTCCTGACTTTC
TRBV11-2	TRBJ2-3	-	-	CASSPRSPSTDTQYF	TGTGCCAGCAGCCCGAGATCCCCTAGCACAGATACGCAGTATTTT
TRBV2	TRBJ1-2	-	-	CASSQGVYYGYTF	TGTGCCAGCAGTCAGGGCGTTTACTATGGCTACACCTTC
TRBV5-4	TRBJ1-2	-	TRBD1	CASSITGVEYGYTF	TGTGCCAGCAGCATAACAGGGGTAGAGTATGGCTACACCTTC
TRBV18	TRBJ2-3	-	TRBD1	CASSPAGGSTDTQYF	TGTGCCAGCTCACCAGCAGGGGGAAGCACAGATACGCAGTATTTT
TRBV7-3	TRBJ2-1	-	-	CASSLTSSRANEQFF	TGTGCCAGCAGCTTAACGTCGTCCAGGGCGAATGAGCAGTTCTTC
TRBV25-1	TRBJ1-1	-	-	CASTGRTLGSTEAFF	TGTGCCAGCACAGGACGGACACTCGGATCCACTGAAGCTTTCTTT
TRBV3-1/TRBV3-2	TRBJ1-3	-	-	CASSQDEGTRRNTIYF	TGTGCCAGCAGCCAAGATGAAGGGACAAGAAGAAACACCATATATTTT
TRBV5-1	TRBJ2-1	-	TRBD2	CASSFTGYSGVPYNEQFF	TGCGCCAGCAGCTTTACAGGCTATAGCGGGGTTCCCTACAATGAGCAGTTCTTC
TRBV30	TRBJ1-4	-	-	CAWSVQGFELFF	TGTGCCTGGAGTGTACAAGGTTTCGAACTGTTTTTT
TRBV18	TRBJ1-1	-	-	CASMPGRMNTEAFF	TGTGCCAGCATGCCGGGACGGATGAACACTGAAGCTTTCTTT
TRBV24-1	TRBJ2-5	once	TRBD2	CATSDRTSGGDEETQYF	TGTGCCACCAGTGATCGAACTAGCGGGGGTGACGAAGAGACCCAGTACTTC
TRBV11-2	TRBJ1-5	once	-	CASSSGPSGPQHF	TGTGCCAGCAGCTCGGGACCTAGTGGCCCCCAGCATTTT
TRBV10-2	TRBJ2-3	-	TRBD2	CASSEHRDYTDTQYF	TGCGCCAGCAGTGAGCACCGGGACTACACAGATACGCAGTATTTT